What follows are 25 T cell receptor beta chains derived from one specimen sequenced in a study of blood T cell repertoires in COVID-19. Generated by immunoSEQ multiplex PCR, the TCRdb table keeps only in-frame clones and is missing some. The repertoire has about 110,000 clones, over 65% of them found once; the top ten carry approximately 6.2%. Sequencing was done on a sample of peripheral blood. These receptors all come from an elderly man with COVID-19, enrolled during active disease.

The chain carries TRBV6-5 and TRBJ1-5, with a tentative D call TRBD1 (6 bases). Germline CDR1 reads MNHEY; CDR2 reads SVGAGI. Trimming cost V 0 bases and J 5 bases, with 14 bases left between them. The CDR3 contains 16 residues. The CDR3 reads CASSYSRDTRHQPQHF. DNA for the CDR3: TGTGCCAGCAGTTACTCCCGGGACACAAGACATCAGCCCCAGCATTTT.

This chain joins TRBV25-1 and TRBJ2-2, with D perhaps matching TRBD1 (6 bases). Germline V gene lookup returns CDR1 MGHDK and CDR2 SYGVNS. Trimming stripped 1 base from V and 1 base from J, with 7 bases between. The CDR3 length is 15 residues. Here the CDR3 DNA reads TGTGCCAGCAGTGAATGGGGGCGGAACACCGGGGAGCTGTTTTTT. Its protein product is CASSEWGRNTGELFF.

The chain recombines TRBV19 with TRBJ1-5; tentative D call: TRBD1 (6 bases). The CDR3 totals 15 residues. The germline gives CDR1 LNHDA, CDR2 SQIVND (reference sequence). Trimming cost V 7 bases and J 5 bases, with 18 bases left between them. CDR3 sequence: CASTPRGGGYQPQHF. The CDR3 DNA sequence: TGTGCCAGTACCCCCCGTGGGGGCGGATATCAGCCCCAGCATTTT.

This chain joins TRBV12-3 or TRBV12-4 and TRBJ1-1, with TRBD1 as a possible D gene (6 bases). CDR3 size: 13 residues. The V end lost 6 bases, the J end lost 3 bases, and 11 bases lay between the germline ends. CDR3 in amino acids: CASSPQGDTEAFF. The CDR3 DNA is TGTGCCAGCAGCCCACAGGGCGACACTGAAGCTTTCTTT.

The J gene is TRBJ2-7, the V gene TRBV7-9; a possible D gene is TRBD1 (6 bases). Trimming removed 5 bases at V and 6 bases at J, with 17 bases between. This CDR3 spans 14 amino acids. CDR1 and CDR2 (germline): SEHNR, FQNEAQ (reference sequence). The CDR3 nucleotides are TGTGCCAGCAGCCAGAGAGGGGACAAGGCCGAGCAGTACTTC. Translation: CASSQRGDKAEQYF.

Notes on this clone: One end of the junction fails to match germline, which may point to a read error. The chain joins TRBV7-7 to TRBJ2-1; TRBD1 might be the D (7 bases). Germline V gene lookup returns CDR1 SSHAT and CDR2 FNYEAQ (reference sequence). This CDR3 region has 15 residues. The CDR3 region is CASSLRPGGYNEQFF. CDR3 DNA: TGTGCTAGCAGCTTAAGGCCAGGGGGGTACAATGAGCAGTTCTTC.

The chain employs TRBV7-8 and TRBJ2-7; a possible D gene is TRBD2 (5 bases). V was cut by 5 bases and J by 2 bases, with 13 bases left in between. The CDR3 is made up of 14 amino acids. CDR1 is SGHVS and CDR2 is FQNEAQ in the germline V gene. In DNA form, the CDR3 reads TGTGCCAGCAGCAAACGGGAATCCACCTACGAGCAGTACTTC. Translated: CASSKRESTYEQYF.

V is TRBV20-1 and J is TRBJ1-5; D remains unclear. The CDR3 runs 13 residues. In germline, CDR1 is DFQATT, CDR2 SNEGSKA (reference sequence). Trimming removed 3 bases from V and 3 bases from J, with 9 bases in between. CDR3 bases: TGCAGTGCTAGTGGCAGGTCCAATCAGCCCCAGCATTTT. It encodes CSASGRSNQPQHF.

J is TRBJ2-3 and V is TRBV27; 9 bases agree with TRBD1. The V gene end was trimmed by 5 bases and the J gene end by 1 base; junction bases not matched to a gene: 7. The V gene's germline CDR1 is MNHEY and CDR2 SMNVEV (reference sequence). This CDR3 comprises 16 residues. The CDR3 spells CASSVTGGAGTDTQYF. The CDR3 DNA reads TGTGCCAGCAGTGTCACAGGGGGCGCGGGCACAGATACGCAGTATTTT.

This clone was detected once. The CDR3 loop reads CARQAAREQYF. As DNA, the CDR3 is TGTGCCCGCCAAGCGGCGCGGGAGCAGTACTTC. The rearrangement joins TRBV21-1 to TRBJ2-7; the D segment call TRBD2 is taken from the table without a DNA check. TRBV21-1 is an annotated pseudogene. This CDR3 comprises 11 residues.

V gene TRBV10-3 combines with J gene TRBJ1-5, with D unclear. Germline V gene sequence: CDR1 ENHRY, CDR2 SYGVKD. The CDR3 covers 15 residues. The germline V and J ends were trimmed by 2 bases and 2 bases, with 10 bases remaining between them. The CDR3 sequence: CAISEPTRGNQPQHF. The CDR3, as DNA: TGTGCCATCAGTGAGCCCACCCGGGGCAATCAGCCCCAGCATTTT.

The chain has TRBV6-5 and TRBJ1-1; 7 nucleotides match TRBD1. V shed 0 bases, J shed 4 bases, and the junction held 2 bases outside the gene matches. CDR1 MNHEY and CDR2 SVGAGI come from the germline V gene. The CDR3 is 14 residues long. DNA of the CDR3: TGTGCCAGCAGTTACTCGGCAGGGGGCACTGAAGCTTTCTTT. This translates into CASSYSAGGTEAFF.

In its sample, this clone was seen once. The V call is TRBV19, the J call TRBJ2-1, with D perhaps TRBD1 (6 bases). Trimming shortened V by 0 bases and J by 5 bases, and 17 bases separated the two germline ends. CDR3 size: 17 residues. Germline-derived CDR1 and CDR2 are LNHDA and SQIVND (reference sequence). The CDR3 DNA reads as TGTGCCAGTAGTATAGAAGGGGTGGACAGCCCAAACAATGAGCAGTTCTTC. Translated: CASSIEGVDSPNNEQFF.

This clone was picked up a small number of times. The rearrangement links TRBV7-3 to TRBJ2-2; 10 bases fit TRBD2. This CDR3 spans 18 amino acids. V was clipped by 1 base and J by 5 bases; unmatched bases: 10. Germline values: CDR1 SGHTA, CDR2 FQGTGA. The CDR3 region has the DNA TGTGCCAGCAGCTTAAATAACCTAGCGGGAGTGGGTACCGGGGAGCTGTTTTTT. Encoded protein: CASSLNNLAGVGTGELFF. Supplemented by reference TRBV7-3 and TRBJ2-2, the full variable domain reads GAGVSQTPSNKVTEKGKYVELRCDPISGHTALYWYRQSLGQGPEFLIYFQGTGAADDSGLPNDRFFAVRPEGSVSTLKIQRTERGDSAVYLCASSLNNLAGVGTGELFFGEGSRLTVL.

This clone was detected only a few times. The chain couples TRBV6-5 to TRBJ2-1; D possibly corresponds to TRBD1 (5 bases). The germline CDR1 and CDR2 sequences are MNHEY and SVGAGI. V lost 7 bases, J lost 3 bases, and 7 bases lay in between. CDR3 size: 12 residues. In DNA form, the CDR3 reads TGTGCCAGCACTACAGGCTACAATGAGCAGTTCTTC. Translating it yields CASTTGYNEQFF.

The V and J genes are TRBV25-1 and TRBJ2-5; TRBD2 matches at 10 bases. The CDR3 is made up of 15 amino acids. From germline, CDR1 is MGHDK and CDR2 SYGVNS. The V gene end was trimmed by 1 base and the J gene end by 4 bases; junction bases not matched to a gene: 3. This CDR3 reads CASSEFLAGVETQYF. The CDR3 nucleotides are TGTGCCAGCAGTGAATTTCTAGCGGGAGTAGAGACCCAGTACTTC.

The CDR3 protein is CASSGSTSGSSYEQFF. DNA of the CDR3: TGTGCCAGTAGTGGCTCGACTAGCGGGAGTAGCTATGAGCAGTTCTTC. The chain has TRBV19 and TRBJ2-1, with 12 bases that match TRBD2. Germline values: CDR1 LNHDA, CDR2 SQIVND (reference sequence). V was clipped by 5 bases and J by 8 bases; unmatched bases: 10. CDR3 length equals 16 residues.

The chain is built from TRBV29-1 and TRBJ1-5; 7 positions agree with TRBD1. V shed 6 bases, J shed 7 bases, and the junction held 9 bases outside the gene matches. CDR1 is SQVTM, CDR2 ANQGSEA, per germline. This CDR3 has 13 amino acids. CDR3 coding DNA: TGCAGCGTCTTGGGACAGATGGGCCAGCCCCAGCATTTT. Translated, it gives CSVLGQMGQPQHF.

The chain links TRBV28 to TRBJ2-2; TRBD2 might be the D (5 bases). From germline, CDR1 is MDHEN and CDR2 SYDVKM. CDR3 length: 16 residues. Between the trimmed V and J ends, which lost 3 bases and 0 bases, there was a span of 11 bases. This CDR3 reads CASSFGSGANTGELFF. DNA of the CDR3: TGTGCCAGCAGTTTTGGGAGCGGAGCGAACACCGGGGAGCTGTTTTTT.

V and J are TRBV7-2 and TRBJ2-7, with D unclear. V was pared by 1 base and J by 7 bases, with 14 bases between. The CDR3 loop spans 14 amino acids. In germline, CDR1 is SGHTA, CDR2 FQGNSA. CDR3 nucleotide sequence: TGTGCCAGCAGCTTAGATGTGGTGTACGGGGAGCAGTACTTC. Amino acid sequence: CASSLDVVYGEQYF.

The chain combines TRBV28 with TRBJ2-7, with D possibly being TRBD1 (6 bases). Trimming left V 8 bases short and J 3 bases short, with 11 bases between. This CDR3 spans 12 amino acids. The germline V gene has CDR1 MDHEN and CDR2 SYDVKM. This CDR3 is CASVGAFYEQYF. DNA for the CDR3: TGTGCCAGCGTGGGGGCCTTCTACGAGCAGTACTTC.

The chain carries TRBV28 and TRBJ1-5, with D uncertain. The CDR3 is made up of 12 amino acids. Trimming removed 6 bases at V and 9 bases at J, with 12 bases between. Per germline, CDR1 MDHEN and CDR2 SYDVKM. CDR3 in amino acids: CASSFLGWPQHF. The CDR3 DNA follows: TGTGCCAGCAGCTTCCTAGGTTGGCCCCAGCATTTT.

This chain connects TRBV6-2 or TRBV6-3 to TRBJ2-3, with D perhaps matching TRBD1 (5 bases). The germline CDR1 and CDR2 sequences are MNHEY and SVGEGT. Trimming cost V 0 bases and J 10 bases, with 8 bases left between them. The CDR3 length is 12 residues. The CDR3 region is CASSYSRVAQYF. The CDR3 coding sequence is TGTGCCAGCAGTTACTCCAGGGTGGCGCAGTATTTT.

J is TRBJ2-7 and V is TRBV4-3, with D possibly matching TRBD2 (5 bases). This CDR3 comprises 14 residues. The germline V gene encodes CDR1 LGHNA and CDR2 YSLEER. V lost 2 bases and J 4 bases, leaving 12 bases between the germline ends. The CDR3 DNA is TGCGCCAGCAGCCAAAACGACTATTCGTACGAGCAGTACTTC. It is translated as CASSQNDYSYEQYF.

The chain couples TRBV19 to TRBJ2-7; 10 nucleotides match TRBD1. Germline lookup yields CDR1 LNHDA and CDR2 SQIVND (reference sequence). Germline trimming cut 5 bases from V and 5 bases from J; bases unmatched to any gene: 9. CDR3 size: 15 residues. CDR3 DNA sequence: TGTGCCAGTAGTGCTCGGACAGGGGGTGGCGACGAGCAGTACTTC. It specifies CASSARTGGGDEQYF.